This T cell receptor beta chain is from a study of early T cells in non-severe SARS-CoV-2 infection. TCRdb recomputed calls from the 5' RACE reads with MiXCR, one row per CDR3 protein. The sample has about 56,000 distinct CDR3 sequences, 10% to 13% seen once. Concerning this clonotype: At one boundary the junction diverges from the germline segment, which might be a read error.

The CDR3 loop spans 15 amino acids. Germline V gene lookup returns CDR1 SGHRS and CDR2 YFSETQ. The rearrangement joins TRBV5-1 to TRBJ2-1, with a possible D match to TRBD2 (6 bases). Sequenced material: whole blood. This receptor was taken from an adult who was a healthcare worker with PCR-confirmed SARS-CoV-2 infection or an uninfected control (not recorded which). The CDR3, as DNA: TGCGCCAGTAGCTTGGATAGCGGCTTCTACAATGAGCAGTTCTTC. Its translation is CASSLDSGFYNEQFF.